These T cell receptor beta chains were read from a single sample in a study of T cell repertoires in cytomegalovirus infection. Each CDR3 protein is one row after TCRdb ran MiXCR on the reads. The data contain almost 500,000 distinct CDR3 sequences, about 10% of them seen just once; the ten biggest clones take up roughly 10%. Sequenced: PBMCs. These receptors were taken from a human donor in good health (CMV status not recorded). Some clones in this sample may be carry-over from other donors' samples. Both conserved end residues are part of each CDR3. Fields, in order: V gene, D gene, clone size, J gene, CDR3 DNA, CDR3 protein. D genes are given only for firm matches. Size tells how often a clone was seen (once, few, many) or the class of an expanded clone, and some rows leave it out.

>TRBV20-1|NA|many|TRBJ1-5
TGCAGTGCAAAGTTGGGTTATAGCAATCAGCCCCAGCATTTT
CSAKLGYSNQPQHF
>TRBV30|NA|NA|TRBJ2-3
TGTGCCTGGGGCACAGATACGCAGTATTTT
CAWGTDTQYF
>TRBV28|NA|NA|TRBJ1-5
TGTGCCAGCAGACTGTTGAATAGCAATCAGCCCCAGCATTTT
CASRLLNSNQPQHF
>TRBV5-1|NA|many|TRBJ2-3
TGCGCCAGCAACATTGGACTGTCCACAGATACGCAGTATTTT
CASNIGLSTDTQYF
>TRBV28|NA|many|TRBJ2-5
TGTGCCAGCAGTTTACAGGCCCAAGAGACCCAGTACTTC
CASSLQAQETQYF
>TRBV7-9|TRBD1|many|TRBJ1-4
TGTGCCAGCAGCCTCCGACAGGGCGGGTTCGAAAAACTGTTTTTT
CASSLRQGGFEKLFF
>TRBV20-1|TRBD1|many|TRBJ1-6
TGCAGTGCTAGAGCTGGGGCCGGGACAGTTAATTCACCCCTCCACTTT
CSARAGAGTVNSPLHF
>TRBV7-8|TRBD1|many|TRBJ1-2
TGTGCCAGCAGCAAAACGACAGGGAACTATGGCTACACCTTC
CASSKTTGNYGYTF
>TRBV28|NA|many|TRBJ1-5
TGTGCCAGCAGTTCACCCGCCGGACATGTTAGCAATCAGCCCCAGCATTTT
CASSSPAGHVSNQPQHF
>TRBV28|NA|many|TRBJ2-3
TGTGCCACCCGAGGTTTTGGCACGCTTCTATCAGATACGCAGTATTTT
CATRGFGTLLSDTQYF
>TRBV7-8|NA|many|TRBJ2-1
TGTGCCAGCAGATCAGCAGGGACCCTGGAGCAGTTCTTC
CASRSAGTLEQFF
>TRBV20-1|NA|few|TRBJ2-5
TGCAGTGCTAGGAGGACTTCTCAAGAGACCCAGTACTTC
CSARRTSQETQYF
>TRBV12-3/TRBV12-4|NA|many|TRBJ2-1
TGTGCCAGCAGTTTAAGGGGGTTATTTACCTCCTACAATGAGCAGTTCTTC
CASSLRGLFTSYNEQFF
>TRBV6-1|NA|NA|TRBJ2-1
TGTGCCAGCAGTGAGGGCAGGGTCAATGAGCAGTTCTTC
CASSEGRVNEQFF
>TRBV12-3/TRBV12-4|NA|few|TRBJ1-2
TGTGCCAGCAGTTTTAGGGGCGGGGATGGCTACACCTTC
CASSFRGGDGYTF
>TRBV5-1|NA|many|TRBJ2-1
TGCGCCAGCAGCTTGGGAGGGGTCGGAGGGGATGAGCAGTTCTTC
CASSLGGVGGDEQFF
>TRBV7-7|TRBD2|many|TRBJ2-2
TGCGCCACCGGGGGGATCGGGGAGCTGTTTTTT
CATGGIGELFF
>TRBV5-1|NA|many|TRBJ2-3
TGCGCCAGCCACGTGAGGTCAACAGATACGCAGTATTTT
CASHVRSTDTQYF
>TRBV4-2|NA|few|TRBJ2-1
TGTGCCAGCAGCCAAGAGGGGACAGGCGGGAGGGGTGAGCAGTTCTTC
CASSQEGTGGRGEQFF
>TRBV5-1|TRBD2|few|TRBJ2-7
TGCGCCAGCAGCCCGTGGGAGGGCCGTTACGAGCAGTACTTC
CASSPWEGRYEQYF
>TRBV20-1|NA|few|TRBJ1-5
TGCAGTGCTACTCCTATGGCCTCTAGCAATCAGCCCCAGCATTTT
CSATPMASSNQPQHF
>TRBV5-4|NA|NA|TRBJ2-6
TGTGCCAGCAGCTCCTCCCCGACAATGGTTGGTTCTGGGGCCAACGTCCTGACTTTC
CASSSSPTMVGSGANVLTF
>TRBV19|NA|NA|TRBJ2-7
TGTGCCAGTAGTAGACAGATTACCTACGAGCAGTACTTC
CASSRQITYEQYF
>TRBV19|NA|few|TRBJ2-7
TGTGCCAGTAGTAACGACCCTGTCTACGAGCAGTACTTC
CASSNDPVYEQYF
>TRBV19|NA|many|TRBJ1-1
TGTGCCAGTAGTACGGGGACAAAGTTGAACACTGAAGCTTTCTTT
CASSTGTKLNTEAFF